This T cell receptor beta chain was captured by sequencing in a study of lymphopenia after photon versus proton radiotherapy. Study-level findings and limits: Post-nadir diversity loss with photons came from oligoclonal expansion, particularly CD8+ Temra cells. Under photons, naive T cells and diversity fell while effector/memory populations rose.

Germline CDR1 SGHVS, CDR2 FQNEAQ. The CDR3 contains 16 residues. Trimming took 6 bases from V and 2 from J; bases not matched to a gene: 9. This clone was seen just once. Antigen unknown. Generated by immunoSEQ multiplex PCR, the TCRdb table keeps only in-frame clones and is missing some. The data show roughly 53,000 clones, with 83% seen just once and less than 30% held by the top ten. Sequenced material: peripheral blood, taken from a patient treated with photon-based radiotherapy. V gene TRBV7-8 combines with J gene TRBJ2-2; 7 bases are a match to TRBD1. The sequence was collected from a man over 45 with gastric cancer. CDR3 amino acids: CASRLAGTANTGELFF. CDR3 DNA: TGTGCCAGCAGGCTAGCAGGGACAGCTAACACCGGGGAGCTGTTTTTT. The whole variable domain, filled in from reference TRBV7-8 and TRBJ2-2, reads GAGVSQSPRYKVAKRGQDVALRCDPISGHVSLFWYQQALGQGPEFLTYFQNEAQLDKSGLPSDRFFAERPEGSVSTLKIQRTQQEDSAVYLCASRLAGTANTGELFFGEGSRLTVL.